Given below is one T cell receptor (beta chain) in context. The entry originates in a study of blood T cell repertoires in COVID-19. Study at large: Researchers got acute and convalescent COVID-19 samples from the United States, Italy and Spain. Sample material is recorded as cDNA or gDNA derived from T cells, B-cell-depleted T cells, or PBMCs.

The CDR3 sequence is 15 residues long. V lost 6 bases to trimming and J lost 5 bases; unmatched junction nucleotides: 9. CDR1 MNHEY and CDR2 SMNVEV come from the germline V gene (reference sequence). Profiled with immunoSEQ multiplex PCR; TCRdb holds only in-frame clones, not every one. The data hold roughly 70,000 clones, with more than 75% observed a single time. The clonotype was recovered from a man between 50 and 59 years old with active COVID-19. Sample: peripheral blood. The rearrangement joins TRBV27 to TRBJ2-7, with 11 positions matching TRBD2. CDR3 bases: TGTGCCAGCAGACAAGTAGCGGGAGGGTTCGACGAGCAGTACTTC. It encodes CASRQVAGGFDEQYF.